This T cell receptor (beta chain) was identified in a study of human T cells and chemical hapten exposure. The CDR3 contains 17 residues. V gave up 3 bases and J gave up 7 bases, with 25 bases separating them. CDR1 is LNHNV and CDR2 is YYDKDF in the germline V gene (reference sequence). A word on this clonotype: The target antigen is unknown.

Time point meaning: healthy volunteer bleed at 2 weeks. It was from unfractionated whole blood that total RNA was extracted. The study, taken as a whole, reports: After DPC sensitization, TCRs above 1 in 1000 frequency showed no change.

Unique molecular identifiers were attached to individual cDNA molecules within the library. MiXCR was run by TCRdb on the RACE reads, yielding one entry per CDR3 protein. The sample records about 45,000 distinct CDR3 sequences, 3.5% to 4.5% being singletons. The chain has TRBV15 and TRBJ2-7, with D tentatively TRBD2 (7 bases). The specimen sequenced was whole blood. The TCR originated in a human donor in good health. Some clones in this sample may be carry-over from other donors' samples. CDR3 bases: TGTGCCACCAGCAGTGGGGGCCTTAGGGGGAGGGCCGAAGAGCAGTACTTC. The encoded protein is CATSSGGLRGRAEEQYF.